Each of the 10 T cell receptor beta chains below was sequenced from the same sample in a study of circulating and synovial CD4+ cells in juvenile arthritis. The data were produced by immunoSEQ multiplex PCR, yet TCRdb's version contains in-frame clones alone and is incomplete. The sample yields about 32,000 clones, 90% to 95% seen once. Sequencing was performed on CD4+ T cells from blood. The receptors here all came from a human donor with juvenile idiopathic arthritis.

Note on this clone: One junction end does not reproduce the germline sequence, and a read error may be involved. The chain couples TRBV28 to TRBJ1-1; the D is unclear. This CDR3 has 15 residues. Germline V gene data show CDR1 as MDHEN and CDR2 as SYDVKM. The CDR3 region has the DNA TGTGCCAGCAGCTTATCCTCGGGTGGGAGGACTGAAGCTTTCTTT. This encodes CASSLSSGGRTEAFF.

This clone was recorded only once. This chain connects TRBV18 to TRBJ1-2; TRBD1 matches 7 bases. Trimming at V came to 3 bases and at J to 4 bases, leaving 5 bases not matched to a gene. Germline V gives CDR1 KGHSH, CDR2 LQKENI. CDR3 length: 14 amino acids. CDR3 loop: CASSPSDRSYGYTF. The CDR3 DNA follows: TGTGCCAGCTCACCGTCGGACAGGAGCTATGGCTACACCTTC.

The chain is built from TRBV18 and TRBJ2-7; TRBD1 aligns across 9 bases. Unmatched junction bases numbered 13, after V lost 5 bases and J lost 2 bases. The CDR3 has 17 residues. CDR1 and CDR2 from the germline V gene are KGHSH and LQKENI. CDR3 DNA: TGTGCCAGCTCATCGAAACGGGACAGGGCCGGACCCTACGAGCAGTACTTC. The encoded protein is CASSSKRDRAGPYEQYF. The full variable domain, completed using reference TRBV18 and TRBJ2-7, is NAGVMQNPRHLVRRRGQEARLRCSPMKGHSHVYWYRQLPEEGLKFMVYLQKENIIDESGMPKERFSAEFPKEGPSILRIQQVVRGDSAAYFCASSSKRDRAGPYEQYFGPGTRLTVT.

The V and J genes are TRBV4-2 and TRBJ1-2, with a weak D call TRBD1 (5 bases). This CDR3 has 16 residues. Germline CDR1 is LGHNA and CDR2 is YNFKEQ. Trimming took 4 bases from V and 2 from J, leaving 17 bases between them. In DNA form, the CDR3 reads TGTGCCAGCAGCCCCCGTGGTGGAGGGGAGAACTATGGCTACACCTTC. This sequence encodes CASSPRGGGENYGYTF.

This clone was observed a handful of times. This chain joins TRBV5-1 and TRBJ1-2, with D perhaps TRBD1 (6 bases). With 4 bases removed from V and 0 bases from J, the gap between germline ends came to 19 bases. Looked up from germline, CDR1 is SGHRS and CDR2 is YFSETQ. This CDR3 contains 17 residues. This CDR3 reads CASSTRQGDKPNYGYTF. DNA of the CDR3: TGCGCCAGCAGCACCCGCCAAGGGGACAAACCTAACTATGGCTACACCTTC.

This sequence joins TRBV11-2 and TRBJ2-1; D is uncertain. Germline V gene data show CDR1 as SGHAT and CDR2 as FQNNGV. CDR3 size: 13 residues. Trimming cost V 5 bases and J 7 bases, with 12 bases left between them. The CDR3 DNA follows: TGTGCCAGCAGCCTAATTAGTGGTAATGAGCAGTTCTTC. Protein sequence: CASSLISGNEQFF.

The chain uses TRBV5-1 and TRBJ2-5; 12 bases line up with TRBD2. The CDR3 loop spans 17 amino acids. Germline V lookup: CDR1 SGHRS, CDR2 YFSETQ. The V and J ends lost 4 bases and 5 bases, in that order; junction bases with no gene match: 12. CDR3 DNA sequence: TGCGCCAGCAGCCTTTCCCTAGCGGGAGGGCCAAGTGAGACCCAGTACTTC. Its protein product is CASSLSLAGGPSETQYF.

The V call is TRBV19, the J call TRBJ1-3; D gene uncertain. Germline V lookup: CDR1 LNHDA, CDR2 SQIVND (reference sequence). CDR3 length: 12 residues. V lost 6 bases, J lost 0 bases, and 3 bases lay in between. CDR3 nucleotide sequence: TGTGCCAGTAGCCTCTCTGGAAACACCATATATTTT. Its translation: CASSLSGNTIYF. Looking up the rest from reference TRBV19 and TRBJ1-3 gives the full variable domain: DGGITQSPKYLFRKEGQNVTLSCEQNLNHDAMYWYRQDPGQGLRLIYYSQIVNDFQKGDIAEGYSVSREKKESFPLTVTSAQKNPTAFYLCASSLSGNTIYFGEGSWLTVV.

The chain employs TRBV5-4 and TRBJ2-7; 8 positions agree with TRBD1. Trimming took 0 bases from V and 3 from J; bases not matched to a gene: 8. CDR3 size: 16 residues. CDR1 SGHNT and CDR2 YYREEE come from the germline V gene (reference sequence). The CDR3 loop reads CASSLASGGAIYEQYF. CDR3 nucleotides: TGTGCCAGCAGCTTGGCCTCAGGGGGCGCTATCTACGAGCAGTACTTC.

The chain combines TRBV19 with TRBJ2-1, with D possibly matching TRBD2 (6 bases). The CDR3 totals 15 residues. Germline CDR1 LNHDA, CDR2 SQIVND (reference sequence). V lost 8 bases, J lost 2 bases, and 16 bases lay in between. The CDR3 loop is CASGRRAPTYNEQFF. The CDR3 DNA reads as TGTGCCAGTGGGAGGAGGGCACCTACCTACAATGAGCAGTTCTTC.